This T cell receptor (beta chain) was retrieved from a study of blood T cell repertoires in COVID-19. Study overall: The United States, Italy and Spain provided the acute and convalescent COVID-19 samples. T cells, B-cell-depleted T cells, or PBMCs supplied cDNA or gDNA.

This clone came up once. The V gene lost 5 bases and the J gene lost 10 bases, with 12 bases spanning the gap. The CDR3 contains 12 residues. TCRdb's table, derived via immunoSEQ multiplex PCR, lists solely in-frame clones and lacks some. This table holds a few hundred thousand clones, 80% to 90% found once. The clonotype was recovered from a woman aged 70 to 79 with COVID-19, enrolled during active disease. The sample comprised peripheral blood. The chain uses TRBV12-3 or TRBV12-4 and TRBJ2-1; no clear D gene. The CDR3 nucleotides are TGTGCCAGCAGTACCCGACAAGGCGAGCAGTTCTTC. It specifies CASSTRQGEQFF.